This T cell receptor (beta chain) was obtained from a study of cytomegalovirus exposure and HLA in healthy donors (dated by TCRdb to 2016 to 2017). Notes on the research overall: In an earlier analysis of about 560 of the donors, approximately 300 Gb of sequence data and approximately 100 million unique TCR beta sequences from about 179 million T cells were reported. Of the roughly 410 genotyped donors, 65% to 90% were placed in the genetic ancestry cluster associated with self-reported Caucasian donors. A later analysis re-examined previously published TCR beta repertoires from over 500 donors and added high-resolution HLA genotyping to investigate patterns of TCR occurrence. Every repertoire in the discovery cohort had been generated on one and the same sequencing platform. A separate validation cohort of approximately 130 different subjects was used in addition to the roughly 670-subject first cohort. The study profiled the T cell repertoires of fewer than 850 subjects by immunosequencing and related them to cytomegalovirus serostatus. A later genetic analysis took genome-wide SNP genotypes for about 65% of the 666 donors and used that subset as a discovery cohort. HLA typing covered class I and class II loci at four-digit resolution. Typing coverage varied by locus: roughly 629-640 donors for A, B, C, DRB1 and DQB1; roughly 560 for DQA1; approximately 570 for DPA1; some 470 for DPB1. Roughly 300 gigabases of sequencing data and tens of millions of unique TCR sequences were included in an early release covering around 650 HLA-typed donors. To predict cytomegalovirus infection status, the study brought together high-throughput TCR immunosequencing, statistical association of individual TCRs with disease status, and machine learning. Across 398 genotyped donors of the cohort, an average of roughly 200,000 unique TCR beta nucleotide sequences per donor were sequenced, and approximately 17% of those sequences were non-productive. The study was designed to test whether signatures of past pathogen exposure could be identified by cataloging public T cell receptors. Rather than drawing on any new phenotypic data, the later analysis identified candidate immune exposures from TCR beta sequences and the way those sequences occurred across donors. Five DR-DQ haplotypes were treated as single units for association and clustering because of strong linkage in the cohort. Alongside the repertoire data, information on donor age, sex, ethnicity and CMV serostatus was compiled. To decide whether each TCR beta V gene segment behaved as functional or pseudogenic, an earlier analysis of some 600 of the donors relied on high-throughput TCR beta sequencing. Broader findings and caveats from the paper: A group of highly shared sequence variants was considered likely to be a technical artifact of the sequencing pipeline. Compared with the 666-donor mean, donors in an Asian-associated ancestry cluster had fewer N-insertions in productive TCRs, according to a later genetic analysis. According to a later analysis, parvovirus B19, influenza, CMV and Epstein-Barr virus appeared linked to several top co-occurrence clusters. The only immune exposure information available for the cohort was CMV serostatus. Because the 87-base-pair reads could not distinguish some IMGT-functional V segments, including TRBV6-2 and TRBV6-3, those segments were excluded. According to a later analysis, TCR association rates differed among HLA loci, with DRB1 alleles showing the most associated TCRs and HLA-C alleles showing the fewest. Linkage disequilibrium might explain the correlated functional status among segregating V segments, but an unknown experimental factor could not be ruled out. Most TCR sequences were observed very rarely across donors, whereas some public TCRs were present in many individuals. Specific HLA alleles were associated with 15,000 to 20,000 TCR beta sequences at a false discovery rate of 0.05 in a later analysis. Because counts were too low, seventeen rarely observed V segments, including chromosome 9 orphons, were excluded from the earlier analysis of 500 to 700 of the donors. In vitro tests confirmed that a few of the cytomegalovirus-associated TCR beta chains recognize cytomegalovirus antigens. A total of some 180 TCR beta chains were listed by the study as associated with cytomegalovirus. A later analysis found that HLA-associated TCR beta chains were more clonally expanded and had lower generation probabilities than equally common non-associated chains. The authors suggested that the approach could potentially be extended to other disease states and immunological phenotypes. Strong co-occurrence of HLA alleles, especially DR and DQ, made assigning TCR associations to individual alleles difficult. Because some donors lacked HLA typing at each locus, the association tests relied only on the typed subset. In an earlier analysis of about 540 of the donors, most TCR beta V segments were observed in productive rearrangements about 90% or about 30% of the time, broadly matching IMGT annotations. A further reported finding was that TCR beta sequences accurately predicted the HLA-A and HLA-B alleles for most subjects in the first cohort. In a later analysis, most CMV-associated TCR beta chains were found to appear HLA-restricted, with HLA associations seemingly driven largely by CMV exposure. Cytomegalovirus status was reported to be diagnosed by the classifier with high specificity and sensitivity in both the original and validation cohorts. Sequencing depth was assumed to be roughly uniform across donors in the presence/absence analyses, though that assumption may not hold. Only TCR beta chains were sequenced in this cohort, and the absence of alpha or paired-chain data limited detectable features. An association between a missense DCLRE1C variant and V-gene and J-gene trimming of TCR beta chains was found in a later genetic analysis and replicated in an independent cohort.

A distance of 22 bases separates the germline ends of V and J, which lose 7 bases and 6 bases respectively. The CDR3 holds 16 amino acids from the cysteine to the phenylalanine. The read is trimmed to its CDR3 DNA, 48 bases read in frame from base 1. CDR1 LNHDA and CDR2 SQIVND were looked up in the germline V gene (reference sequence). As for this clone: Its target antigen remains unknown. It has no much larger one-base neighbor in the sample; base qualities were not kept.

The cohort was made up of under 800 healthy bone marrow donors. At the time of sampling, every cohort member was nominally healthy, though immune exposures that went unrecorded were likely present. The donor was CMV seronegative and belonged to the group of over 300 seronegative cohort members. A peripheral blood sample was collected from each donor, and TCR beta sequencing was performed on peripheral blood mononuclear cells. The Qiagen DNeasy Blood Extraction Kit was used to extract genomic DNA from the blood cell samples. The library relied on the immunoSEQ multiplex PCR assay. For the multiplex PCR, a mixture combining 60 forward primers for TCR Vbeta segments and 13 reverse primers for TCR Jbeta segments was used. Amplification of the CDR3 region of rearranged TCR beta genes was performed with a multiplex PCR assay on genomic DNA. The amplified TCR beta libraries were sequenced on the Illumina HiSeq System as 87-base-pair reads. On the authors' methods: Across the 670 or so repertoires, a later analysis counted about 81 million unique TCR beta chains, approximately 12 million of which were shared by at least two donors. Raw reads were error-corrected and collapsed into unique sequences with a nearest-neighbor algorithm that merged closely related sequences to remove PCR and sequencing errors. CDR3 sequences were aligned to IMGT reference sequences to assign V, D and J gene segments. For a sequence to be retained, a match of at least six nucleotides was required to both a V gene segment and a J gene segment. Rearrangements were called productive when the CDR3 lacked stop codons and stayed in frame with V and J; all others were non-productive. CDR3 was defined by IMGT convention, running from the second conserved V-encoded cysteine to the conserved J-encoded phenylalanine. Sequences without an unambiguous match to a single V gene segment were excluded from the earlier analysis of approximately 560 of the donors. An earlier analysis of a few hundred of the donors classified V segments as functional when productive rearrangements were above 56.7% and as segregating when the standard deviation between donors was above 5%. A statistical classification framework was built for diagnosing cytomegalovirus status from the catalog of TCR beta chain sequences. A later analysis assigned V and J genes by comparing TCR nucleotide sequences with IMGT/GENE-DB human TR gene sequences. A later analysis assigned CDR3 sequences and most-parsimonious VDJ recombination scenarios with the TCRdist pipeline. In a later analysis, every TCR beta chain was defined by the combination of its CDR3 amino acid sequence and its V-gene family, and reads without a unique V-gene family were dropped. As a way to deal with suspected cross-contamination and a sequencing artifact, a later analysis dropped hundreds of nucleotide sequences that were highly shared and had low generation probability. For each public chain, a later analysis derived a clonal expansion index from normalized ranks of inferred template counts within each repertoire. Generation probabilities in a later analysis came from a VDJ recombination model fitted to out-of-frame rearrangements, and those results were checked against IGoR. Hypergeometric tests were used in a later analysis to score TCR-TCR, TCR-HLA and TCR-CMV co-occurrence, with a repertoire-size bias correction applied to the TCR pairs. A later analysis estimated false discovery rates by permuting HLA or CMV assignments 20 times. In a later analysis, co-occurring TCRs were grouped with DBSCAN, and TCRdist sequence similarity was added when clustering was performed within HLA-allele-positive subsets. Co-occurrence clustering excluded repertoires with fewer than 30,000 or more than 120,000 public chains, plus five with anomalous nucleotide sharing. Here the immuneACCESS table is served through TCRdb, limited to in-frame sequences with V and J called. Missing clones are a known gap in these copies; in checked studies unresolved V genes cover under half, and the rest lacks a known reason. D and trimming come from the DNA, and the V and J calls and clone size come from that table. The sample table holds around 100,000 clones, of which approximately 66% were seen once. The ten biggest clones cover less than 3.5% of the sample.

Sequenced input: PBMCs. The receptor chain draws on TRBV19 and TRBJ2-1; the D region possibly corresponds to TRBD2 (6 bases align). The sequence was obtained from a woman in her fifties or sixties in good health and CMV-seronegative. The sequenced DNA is TGTGCCAGTATGTGGGGTACGGGACTCGTGGGCAATGAGCAGTTCTTC. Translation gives CASMWGTGLVGNEQFF.